These 20 T cell receptor beta chains originate from one sample sequenced in a study of Graves' ophthalmopathy and Graves' hyperthyroidism. Investigators amplified TCR beta CDR3 regions from RNA transcripts. An initial RT-PCR round employing HTBI primers preceded a second-round multiplex PCR. Via MiXCR, TCRdb re-called the multiplex PCR reads, giving one row per CDR3 protein. The sample contains 300,000 or so distinct CDR3 sequences, around a sixth of which appear only once. The sample was peripheral blood. These receptors all come from an adult man with Graves' ophthalmopathy.

This clonotype was found many times. This rearrangement joins TRBV6-1 to TRBJ2-7; D may be TRBD2 (6 bases). Per the germline V gene, CDR1 is MNHNS and CDR2 is SASEGT. The CDR3 spans 15 residues. V lost 7 bases to trimming and J lost 0 bases, with 16 bases between them. The CDR3 loop is CASTPAGGSSYEQYF. The CDR3 DNA follows: TGTGCCAGCACTCCCGCAGGAGGGAGCTCCTACGAGCAGTACTTC.

This clonotype was recorded a few times. The chain recombines TRBV18 with TRBJ2-4, with 9 bases that match TRBD1. After removal of 1 base from V and 9 bases from J, the junction contained 7 bases not matched to a gene. This CDR3 is built from 15 residues. From germline, CDR1 is KGHSH and CDR2 LQKENI. CDR3 DNA sequence: TGTGCCAGCTCACCACGGGAGGACAGGGGTGGCATTCAGTACTTC. Its protein product is CASSPREDRGGIQYF.

The chain employs TRBV18 and TRBJ2-1; D not resolved. Germline V CDR1 and CDR2: KGHSH, LQKENI. The CDR3 has 15 residues. V lost 3 bases and J lost 5, with 14 bases in between. CDR3 in amino acids: CASSPARLVHNEQFF. In DNA form, the CDR3 reads TGTGCCAGCTCACCGGCCCGCCTGGTCCACAATGAGCAGTTCTTC.

This clonotype was recorded many times. This chain joins TRBV20-1 and TRBJ1-5, with D maybe TRBD1 (5 bases). The germline gives CDR1 DFQATT, CDR2 SNEGSKA (reference sequence). The CDR3 extends over 18 amino acids. V gave up 0 bases and J gave up 0 bases, with 18 bases separating them. CDR3 DNA: TGCAGTGCTAGAGATGCCCGGGACCCCGGAAATAGCAATCAGCCCCAGCATTTT. This codes for CSARDARDPGNSNQPQHF.

In its sample, this clonotype was seen many times. V and J are TRBV30 and TRBJ1-6; D is undetermined. CDR3 size: 15 residues. Trimming pared 3 bases from V and 1 base from J, leaving 10 bases between. Germline CDR1 and CDR2: GTSNPN and SVGIG (reference sequence). The CDR3 DNA sequence: TGTGCCTGGAGGGCCCCGGGGTCCTATAATTCACCCCTCCACTTT. Amino acids: CAWRAPGSYNSPLHF.

This clonotype was detected many times. The chain uses TRBV20-1 and TRBJ2-7; D may match TRBD1 or TRBD2 (6 bases each). Germline CDR1 and CDR2: DFQATT and SNEGSKA (reference sequence). This CDR3 spans 15 amino acids. V dropped 4 bases and J dropped 0 bases, with 16 bases sitting between them. The CDR3 DNA is TGCAGTGCTAAGGGGGAGGATCCGACCTCCTACGAGCAGTACTTC. It encodes CSAKGEDPTSYEQYF.

This clonotype was detected ten times or more. V usage is TRBV28 and J usage is TRBJ2-7; D unclear. Trimming removed 1 base from V and 4 bases from J, with 5 bases in between. The CDR3 spans 12 residues. Germline CDR1 MDHEN, CDR2 SYDVKM. CDR3 in DNA: TGTGCCAGCAGTTTATCGAGATACGAGCAGTACTTC. As protein: CASSLSRYEQYF.

This clonotype was seen ten or more times. An end of the junction differs from the germline gene, which may be a read error. V is TRBV30 and J is TRBJ2-7, with 8 nucleotides matching TRBD1. Germline V gives CDR1 GTSNPN, CDR2 SVGIG (reference sequence). The CDR3 spans 13 residues. The CDR3 reads CAWSVRQGSPPMF. The CDR3 nucleotides are TGTGCCTGGAGTGTAAGACAGGGGTCGCCCCCGATGTTC.

This clonotype has ten or more counts. V usage is TRBV20-1 and J usage is TRBJ2-5; D gene uncertain. Between the trimmed V and J ends, which lost 3 bases and 3 bases, there was a span of 8 bases. The CDR3 is 12 residues long. Germline V gives CDR1 DFQATT, CDR2 SNEGSKA (reference sequence). CDR3 amino acids: CSASWAKETQYF. In DNA, the CDR3 is TGCAGTGCTAGTTGGGCAAAAGAGACCCAGTACTTC.

This clonotype came up a few times. A read error is possible here, since a much larger clone lies one base away. This rearrangement joins TRBV10-3 to TRBJ1-2; D gene uncertain. CDR1 ENHRY and CDR2 SYGVKD come from the germline V gene. The CDR3 sequence is 15 residues long. CDR3 residues: CVISGSGLREYGYTF. The CDR3 nucleotides are TGTGTCATCAGTGGGTCCGGTCTTAGGGAATATGGCTACACCTTC.

This clonotype appeared many times. The chain couples TRBV6-2 or TRBV6-3 to TRBJ1-1; D remains unclear. V shed 5 bases and J shed 1 base, with 17 bases lying between them. This CDR3 contains 16 residues. CDR1 is MNHEY and CDR2 is SVGEGT in the germline V gene. The DNA of the CDR3 is TGTGCCAGCAGTCAAGCGACAAATAATCGGAACACTGAAGCTTTCTTT. It is translated as CASSQATNNRNTEAFF.

This clonotype was detected ten times or more. The chain couples TRBV20-1 to TRBJ1-1; TRBD1 is a possible D gene (6 bases). CDR3 length equals 13 residues. The germline V gene has CDR1 DFQATT and CDR2 SNEGSKA (reference sequence). Deletions cut 3 bases from V and 4 bases from J, with 12 bases between. CDR3 sequence (DNA): TGCAGTGCTAGGAGGGACACGAGCACTGAAGCTTTCTTT. Translated, it gives CSARRDTSTEAFF.

The table lists this clonotype with many counts. Here the CDR3 DNA reads TGTGCCAGCAGCCTGGGACAGGGGGCTGAGGACTATGGCTACACCTTC. Translated: CASSLGQGAEDYGYTF. V and J are TRBV9 and TRBJ1-2; 12 positions match TRBD1. V was pared by 4 bases and J by 3 bases, with 7 bases of the junction left unmatched. CDR1 and CDR2 (germline): SGDLS, YYNGEE. This CDR3 comprises 16 residues.

This clonotype has at least ten counts. This rearrangement joins TRBV6-1 to TRBJ1-1, with D possibly being TRBD1 (6 bases). Trimming took 5 bases from V and 6 from J, leaving 16 bases between them. The CDR3 is 14 residues long. From germline, CDR1 is MNHNS and CDR2 SASEGT. The CDR3 loop reads CASSPPGHKPEAFF. Here the CDR3 DNA reads TGTGCCAGCAGTCCCCCGGGACACAAGCCTGAAGCTTTCTTT.

This clonotype was counted many times. This rearrangement joins TRBV12-3 or TRBV12-4 to TRBJ2-7; D remains ambiguous. The ends were cut back, 4 bases at V and 1 base at J, with 11 bases in the middle. This CDR3 is built from 14 residues. This CDR3 reads CASSSPALSYEQYF. DNA of the CDR3: TGTGCCAGCAGTTCCCCAGCTCTTTCCTACGAGCAGTACTTC.

The J gene is TRBJ1-1, the V gene TRBV2; D not resolved. Per germline, CDR1 SNHLY and CDR2 FYNNEI. The CDR3 spans 15 residues. V was pared by 1 base and J by 3 bases, with 12 bases between. CDR3: CASSEDEGWDTEAFF. The CDR3 DNA reads TGTGCCAGCAGTGAAGACGAGGGATGGGACACTGAAGCTTTCTTT. Filled out from reference TRBV2 and TRBJ1-1, the complete variable domain reads EPEVTQTPSHQVTQMGQEVILRCVPISNHLYFYWYRQILGQKVEFLVSFYNNEISEKSEIFDDQFSVERPDGSNFTLKIRSTKLEDSAMYFCASSEDEGWDTEAFFGQGTRLTVV.

This clonotype has a count of ten or more. The chain joins TRBV6-2 or TRBV6-3 to TRBJ2-2; TRBD2 agrees at 8 bases. The CDR3 has 16 residues. Looked up from germline, CDR1 is MNHEY and CDR2 is SVGEGT. V lost 2 bases to trimming and J lost 6 bases; unmatched junction nucleotides: 8. CDR3 sequence (DNA): TGTGCCAGCAGTTACGTTCTTAGCGGGATCGCCGGGGAGCTGTTTTTT. It is translated as CASSYVLSGIAGELFF.

In its sample, this clonotype was seen many times. This chain uses TRBV28 with TRBJ2-6, with D perhaps TRBD1 (5 bases). The CDR3 loop spans 16 amino acids. The V and J ends lost 2 bases and 0 bases respectively, with 8 bases between them. Germline-derived CDR1 and CDR2 are MDHEN and SYDVKM. CDR3 protein: CASSLMGHSGANVLTF. The CDR3 DNA reads TGTGCCAGCAGTTTAATGGGGCACTCTGGGGCCAACGTCCTGACTTTC.

The gene calls are TRBV11-3 and TRBJ2-2, with D hard to call. Trimming removed 4 bases from V and 4 bases from J, with 7 bases in between. CDR3 length: 13 residues. The germline gives CDR1 SGHNT, CDR2 YENEEA. The CDR3 region has the DNA TGTGCCAGCAGCTCAACCACCACCGGGGAGCTGTTTTTT. Protein sequence: CASSSTTTGELFF.

The V and J genes are TRBV7-6 and TRBJ2-7, with D hard to call. The germline V gene encodes CDR1 SGHVS and CDR2 FNYEAQ. CDR3 size: 11 residues. Trimming shortened V by 1 base and J by 6 bases, and 4 bases separated the two germline ends. The CDR3 bases are TGTGCCAGCAGCTTAGACCGCGAGCAGTACTTC. Translation gives CASSLDREQYF.